One and the same sample provided the 8 T cell receptor beta chains below, sequenced in a study of cytomegalovirus exposure and HLA in healthy donors. The PCR employed 60 Vbeta primers together with 13 Jbeta primers. Only in-frame clones appear in the TCRdb table, and some are missing; sequencing was by immunoSEQ multiplex PCR. Here the sample table reports around 190,000 clones. Sequenced input: PBMCs. The receptor source for this set is a woman aged 25 to 39 in good health and CMV-seropositive.

J is TRBJ1-2 and V is TRBV10-3; possible D gene TRBD1, 5 bases. The CDR3 is made up of 18 amino acids. Germline CDR1 reads ENHRY; CDR2 reads SYGVKD. Trimming stripped 3 bases from V and 6 bases from J, with 26 bases between. CDR3 region: CAISDPSYRPRGIDGYTF. In nucleotides, the CDR3 is TGTGCCATCAGTGATCCATCGTACAGGCCTCGCGGGATAGATGGCTACACCTTC.

The gene calls are TRBV15 and TRBJ2-2; no firm D call. The CDR3 is 11 amino acids. V dropped 4 bases and J dropped 7 bases, with 4 bases sitting between them. CDR1 is LNHNV and CDR2 is YYDKDF in the germline V gene (reference sequence). The CDR3 coding sequence is TGTGCCACCAGCACCAGCGGGGAGCTGTTTTTT. This translates into CATSTSGELFF.

The chain has TRBV6-4 and TRBJ1-4, with 10 bases fitting TRBD1. Germline lookup yields CDR1 MRHNA and CDR2 SNTAGT. V was pared by 3 bases and J by 7 bases, with 5 bases of the junction left unmatched. This CDR3 is built from 15 residues. CDR3 amino acids: CASSETGGGSEKLFF. As DNA, the CDR3 is TGTGCCAGCAGTGAGACAGGGGGCGGCAGTGAAAAACTGTTTTTT.

The chain couples TRBV7-2 to TRBJ2-1; 7 nucleotides agree with TRBD2. The CDR3 is 15 residues long. Germline loops: CDR1 SGHTA, CDR2 FQGNSA. Trimming at V came to 4 bases and at J to 2 bases, leaving 5 bases not matched to a gene. CDR3 sequence: CASSSERGPYNEQFF. The CDR3 DNA reads as TGTGCCAGCAGCTCGGAGCGGGGACCCTACAATGAGCAGTTCTTC.

The genes are TRBV6-5 and TRBJ1-6; D remains unclear. The length of the CDR3 is 16 residues. Germline V lookup: CDR1 MNHEY, CDR2 SVGAGI. Trimming took 0 bases from V and 9 from J, leaving 15 bases between them. Here the CDR3 reads CASSYSYAAVPSPLHF. Written as DNA, the CDR3 is TGTGCCAGCAGTTACTCGTATGCTGCGGTCCCTTCACCCCTCCACTTT.

This chain joins TRBV9 and TRBJ2-1, with 8 bases aligning to TRBD2. CDR1 SGDLS and CDR2 YYNGEE come from the germline V gene. The CDR3 spans 16 residues. V was pared by 3 bases and J by 0 bases, with 5 bases of the junction left unmatched. CDR3 residues: CASSAGGGSSYNEQFF. The CDR3 DNA reads TGTGCCAGCAGCGCCGGCGGGGGGAGCTCCTACAATGAGCAGTTCTTC. The complete variable domain, with remaining parts taken from reference TRBV9 and TRBJ2-1, reads DSGVTQTPKHLITATGQRVTLRCSPRSGDLSVYWYQQSLDQGLQFLIQYYNGEERAKGNILERFSAQQFPDLHSELNLSSLELGDSALYFCASSAGGGSSYNEQFFGPGTRLTVL.

The chain links TRBV6-5 to TRBJ2-5; 7 bases match TRBD1. The DNA end is more similar to TRBJ2-7, so the J call may be wrong. Germline V gene lookup returns CDR1 MNHEY and CDR2 SVGAGI. This CDR3 region has 15 residues. This CDR3 reads CASRKTGQWAYEQYF. The CDR3 DNA follows: TGTGCCAGCCGAAAAACGGGACAGTGGGCCTACGAGCAGTACTTC.

The gene calls are TRBV27 and TRBJ2-2; TRBD2 matches at 12 bases. Germline V gives CDR1 MNHEY, CDR2 SMNVEV (reference sequence). The CDR3 has 16 amino acids. With V trimmed by 4 bases and J by 6 bases, 6 bases remained unmatched. The CDR3 region is CASSSPSGGASGELFF. CDR3 DNA: TGTGCCAGCAGTTCCCCTAGCGGGGGGGCTTCCGGGGAGCTGTTTTTT.